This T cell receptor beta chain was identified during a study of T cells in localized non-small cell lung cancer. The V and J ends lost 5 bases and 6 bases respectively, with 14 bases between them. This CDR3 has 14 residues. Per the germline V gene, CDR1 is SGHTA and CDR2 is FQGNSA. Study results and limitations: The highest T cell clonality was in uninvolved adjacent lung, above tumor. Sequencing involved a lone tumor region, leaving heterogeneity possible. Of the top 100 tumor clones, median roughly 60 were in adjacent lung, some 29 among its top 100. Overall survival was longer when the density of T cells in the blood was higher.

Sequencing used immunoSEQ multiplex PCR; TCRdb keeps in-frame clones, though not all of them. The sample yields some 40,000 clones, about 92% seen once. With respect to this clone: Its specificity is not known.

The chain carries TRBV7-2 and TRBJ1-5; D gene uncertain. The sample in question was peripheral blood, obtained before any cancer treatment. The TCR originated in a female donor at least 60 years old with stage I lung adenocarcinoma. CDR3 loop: CASSPGSAGQPQHF. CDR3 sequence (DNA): TGTGCCAGCAGCCCCGGGAGCGCGGGTCAGCCCCAGCATTTT.